A single sample is the source of the 5 T cell receptor beta chains below, sequenced in a study of molecular identifiers for immune sequencing clone quantification. TCRdb analysed the PCR reads with MiXCR anew, one entry per CDR3 protein. The table lists over 550,000 distinct CDR3 sequences, around 25% of them singletons. Sequenced: naive CD8+ T cells from blood, with Jurkat cell RNA spiked in. Subset: FACS-sorted CD8+CD4-CCR7+CD45RA+ naive T cells. Receptors originate from a human donor in good health. Some libraries in this study had Jurkat cell RNA spiked in.

This clonotype was observed a handful of times. J is TRBJ2-1 and V is TRBV27, with 10 bases that match TRBD2. With 7 bases clipped from V and 7 bases from J, the junction kept 7 bases outside the gene matches. Per the germline V gene, CDR1 is MNHEY and CDR2 is SMNVEV (reference sequence). This CDR3 spans 14 amino acids. CDR3 coding DNA: TGTGCCAGCACCGCAGCGGGGGGGCCGAATGAGCAGTTCTTC. Amino acid sequence: CASTAAGGPNEQFF.

With regard to this clonotype: One end of the junction does not line up with germline, which may come from a read error. This chain joins TRBV18 and TRBJ2-6, with 9 bases fitting TRBD1. CDR1 KGHSH and CDR2 LQKENI come from the germline V gene. This CDR3 has 19 residues. The CDR3 spells CASSPRPGQGISGANVLTF. In DNA form, the CDR3 reads TGTGCCAGCTCCCCACGACCGGGACAGGGTATTTCTGGGGCCAACGTCCTGACTTTC.

A few counts support this clonotype. The J gene is TRBJ2-4, the V gene TRBV7-9; D remains ambiguous. The V end lost 1 base, the J end lost 6 bases, and 10 bases lay between the germline ends. The CDR3 has 14 residues. Germline V gene lookup returns CDR1 SEHNR and CDR2 FQNEAQ (reference sequence). This CDR3 is CASSLVLGPNIQYF. The CDR3 nucleotides read TGTGCCAGCAGCTTAGTATTGGGTCCAAACATTCAGTACTTC.

Ten or more counts support this clonotype. The rearrangement joins TRBV4-3 to TRBJ2-7; the match to TRBD1 covers 7 bases. Germline trimming cut 3 bases from V and 2 bases from J; bases unmatched to any gene: 7. In germline, CDR1 is LGHNA, CDR2 YSLEER. This CDR3 comprises 15 residues. This chain's CDR3 is CASSHEEGTAYEQYF. As DNA, the CDR3 is TGCGCCAGCAGCCATGAAGAAGGGACAGCCTACGAGCAGTACTTC.

This clonotype was seen only a few times. The chain employs TRBV14 and TRBJ2-7; D ambiguous. The CDR3 sequence is 14 residues long. V was cut by 1 base and J by 0 bases, with 7 bases left in between. Germline CDR1 reads SGHDN; CDR2 reads FVKESK. The CDR3 region has the DNA TGTGCCAGCAGCCAAGTTGATTTCTCCTACGAGCAGTACTTC. Amino acid sequence: CASSQVDFSYEQYF.